Below, 13 T cell receptor beta chains from the same sample are listed, as sequenced in a study of blood T cell repertoires in COVID-19. The assay was immunoSEQ multiplex PCR, and TCRdb's table has in-frame clones only and misses some. The sample holds about 170,000 clones; about four fifths are singletons and the top ten take around 2.1%. Sequencing was performed on peripheral blood. All receptors come from a woman of 80 years or more with acute or convalescent COVID-19.

The V and J genes are TRBV18 and TRBJ2-1; maybe TRBD2 (5 bases). The V gene's germline CDR1 is KGHSH and CDR2 LQKENI. The CDR3 has 14 amino acids. Trimming removed 3 bases at V and 6 bases at J, with 12 bases between. CDR3 amino acids: CASSPEETRNEQFF. CDR3 nucleotides: TGTGCCAGCTCACCGGAGGAGACGCGCAATGAGCAGTTCTTC.

J is TRBJ1-2 and V is TRBV19; 8 bases agree with TRBD1. Germline values: CDR1 LNHDA, CDR2 SQIVND (reference sequence). V was pared by 5 bases and J by 8 bases, with 13 bases of the junction left unmatched. This CDR3 is built from 15 residues. Here the CDR3 reads CASSEESGQAGGYTF. In nucleotides, the CDR3 is TGTGCCAGTAGTGAAGAATCGGGACAGGCTGGAGGCTACACCTTC.

This sequence joins TRBV5-1 and TRBJ1-1, with D maybe TRBD1 (6 bases). This CDR3 has 14 residues. The germline CDR1 and CDR2 sequences are SGHRS and YFSETQ. Trimming took off 1 base at V and 6 bases at J, with 13 bases between the two ends. CDR3 bases: TGCGCCAGCAGCTTGTTTTCCGAGGGGGCTGAAGCTTTCTTT. It encodes CASSLFSEGAEAFF.

This clone was seen just once. The chain combines TRBV10-1 with TRBJ1-1; perhaps TRBD1 as D (5 bases). This CDR3 region has 15 residues. Germline V gene data show CDR1 as WNHNN and CDR2 as SYGVQD (reference sequence). Trimming cost V 2 bases and J 1 base, with 11 bases left between them. CDR3 region: CASSENTGANTEAFF. Written as DNA, the CDR3 is TGCGCCAGCAGTGAGAACACAGGAGCGAACACTGAAGCTTTCTTT.

The CDR3 nucleotides read TGTGCCAGCAGTTTACGGAGACAGGCCAGTGAAAAACTGTTTTTT. Amino acids: CASSLRRQASEKLFF. The chain employs TRBV27 and TRBJ1-4, with D perhaps TRBD1 (6 bases). This CDR3 comprises 15 residues. The ends were cut back, 2 bases at V and 7 bases at J, with 14 bases in the middle. Germline lookup yields CDR1 MNHEY and CDR2 SMNVEV (reference sequence).

The rearrangement uses TRBV28 and TRBJ1-2; 8 bases line up with TRBD1. J lost 6 bases, V lost 2 bases, and 8 bases had no gene match. The length of the CDR3 is 15 residues. Germline V gene lookup returns CDR1 MDHEN and CDR2 SYDVKM. CDR3 sequence reads: CASSLPIRGQDGYTF. Here the CDR3 DNA reads TGTGCCAGCAGTTTACCAATCAGGGGGCAGGATGGCTACACCTTC.

This clone is a singleton in its sample. V and J are TRBV12-3 or TRBV12-4 and TRBJ1-2, with unresolved D. There are 13 residues in the CDR3. Trimming removed 2 bases from V and 6 bases from J, with 10 bases in between. In DNA, the CDR3 is TGTGCCAGCAGTTTACAGGTCTTGGATGGCTACACCTTC. It codes for CASSLQVLDGYTF.

This sequence joins TRBV6-6 and TRBJ1-2, with 8 bases that match TRBD1. The trim removed 3 bases at V and 8 bases at J, leaving 8 bases unmatched. Germline assignment: CDR1 MNHNY and CDR2 SVGAGI (reference sequence). The CDR3 covers 14 residues. In nucleotides, the CDR3 is TGTGCCAGCAGTTATGAGGACAGGGTGGTAGGCTACACCTTC. It codes for CASSYEDRVVGYTF.

The J gene is TRBJ2-3, the V gene TRBV5-1; D is ambiguous. Germline CDR1 SGHRS, CDR2 YFSETQ. The CDR3 runs 15 residues. V shed 0 bases and J shed 1 base, with 9 bases lying between them. This CDR3 reads CASSLGGYRTDTQYF. Here the CDR3 DNA reads TGCGCCAGCAGCTTGGGCGGCTACCGCACAGATACGCAGTATTTT.

The chain recombines TRBV28 with TRBJ1-6; 7 bases line up with TRBD1. CDR1 and CDR2 from the germline V gene are MDHEN and SYDVKM. J was trimmed by 10 bases and V by 5 bases; bases with no gene match: 11. The CDR3 sequence is 15 residues long. The CDR3 spells CASSGVKGAGSPLHF. CDR3 bases: TGTGCCAGCAGTGGGGTCAAGGGGGCTGGGTCACCCCTCCACTTT.

The V and J genes are TRBV6-5 and TRBJ2-5; possible D gene TRBD2, 6 bases. The CDR3 is 13 residues long. Trimming took 7 bases from V and 1 from J, leaving 10 bases between them. Germline V gives CDR1 MNHEY, CDR2 SVGAGI. CDR3 DNA sequence: TGTGCCAGCACCCCCGGGGGCCAAGAGACCCAGTACTTC. The encoded protein is CASTPGGQETQYF.

The chain employs TRBV5-1 and TRBJ2-5; 7 positions agree with TRBD2. V lost 0 bases to trimming and J lost 2 bases; unmatched junction nucleotides: 10. Germline CDR1 is SGHRS and CDR2 is YFSETQ. The CDR3 length is 17 residues. The CDR3 nucleotides read TGCGCCAGCAGCTTGGGGGGAGCGAGCGGGGAACAAGAGACCCAGTACTTC. Amino acid sequence: CASSLGGASGEQETQYF.

This clone was seen a few times. CDR3 in amino acids: CASSPRGLETQYF. For the CDR3, the DNA is TGTGCCAGCAGTCCCAGGGGGTTAGAGACCCAGTACTTC. V and J are TRBV6-2 or TRBV6-3 and TRBJ2-5; TRBD1 aligns across 7 bases. Germline-derived CDR1 and CDR2 are MNHEY and SVGEGT. V shed 5 bases, J shed 4 bases, and the junction held 4 bases outside the gene matches. CDR3 length equals 13 residues.